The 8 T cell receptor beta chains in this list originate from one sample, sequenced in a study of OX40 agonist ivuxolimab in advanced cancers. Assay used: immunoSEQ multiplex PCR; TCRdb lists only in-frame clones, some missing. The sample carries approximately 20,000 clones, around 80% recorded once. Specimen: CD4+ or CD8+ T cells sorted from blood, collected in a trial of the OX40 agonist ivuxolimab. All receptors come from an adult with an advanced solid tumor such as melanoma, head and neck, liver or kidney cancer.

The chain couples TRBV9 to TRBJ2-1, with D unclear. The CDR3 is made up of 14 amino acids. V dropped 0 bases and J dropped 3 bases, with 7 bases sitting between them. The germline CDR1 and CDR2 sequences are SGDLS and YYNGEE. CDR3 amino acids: CASSVVSDYNEQFF. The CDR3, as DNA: TGTGCCAGCAGCGTAGTTTCGGACTACAATGAGCAGTTCTTC.

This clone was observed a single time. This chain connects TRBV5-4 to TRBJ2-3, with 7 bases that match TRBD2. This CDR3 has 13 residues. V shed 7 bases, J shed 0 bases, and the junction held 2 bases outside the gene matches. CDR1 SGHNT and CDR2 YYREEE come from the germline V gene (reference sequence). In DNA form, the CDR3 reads TGTGCCAGCCGTAGCGGGAGCACAGATACGCAGTATTTT. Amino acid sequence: CASRSGSTDTQYF.

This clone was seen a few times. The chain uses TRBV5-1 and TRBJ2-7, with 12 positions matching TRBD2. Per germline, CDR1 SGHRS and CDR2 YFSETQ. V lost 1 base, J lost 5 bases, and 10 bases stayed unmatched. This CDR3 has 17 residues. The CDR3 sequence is CASSLSLAGGPFDEQYF. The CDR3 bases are TGCGCCAGCAGCTTGAGCCTAGCGGGAGGGCCTTTCGACGAGCAGTACTTC. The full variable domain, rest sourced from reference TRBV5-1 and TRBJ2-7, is KAGVTQTPRYLIKTRGQQVTLSCSPISGHRSVSWYQQTPGQGLQFLFEYFSETQRNKGNFPGRFSGRQFSNSRSEMNVSTLELGDSALYLCASSLSLAGGPFDEQYFGPGTRLTVT.

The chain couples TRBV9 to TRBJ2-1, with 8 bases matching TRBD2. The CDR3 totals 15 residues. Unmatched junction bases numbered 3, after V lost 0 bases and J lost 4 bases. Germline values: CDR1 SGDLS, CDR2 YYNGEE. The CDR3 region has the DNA TGTGCCAGCAGCGTAGAAGGGACTAGTTACAATGAGCAGTTCTTC. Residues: CASSVEGTSYNEQFF.

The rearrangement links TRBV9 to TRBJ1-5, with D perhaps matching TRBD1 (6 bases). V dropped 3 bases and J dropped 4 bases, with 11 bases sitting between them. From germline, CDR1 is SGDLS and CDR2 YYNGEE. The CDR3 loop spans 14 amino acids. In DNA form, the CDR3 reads TGTGCCAGCAGCGGGACAGAGAGAAATCAGCCCCAGCATTTT. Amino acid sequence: CASSGTERNQPQHF.

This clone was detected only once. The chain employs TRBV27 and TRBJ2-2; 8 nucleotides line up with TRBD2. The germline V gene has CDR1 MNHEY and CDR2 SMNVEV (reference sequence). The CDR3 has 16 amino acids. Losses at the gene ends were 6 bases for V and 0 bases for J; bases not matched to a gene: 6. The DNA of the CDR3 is TGTGCCAGCAGCAGACGGGGGGGGGCGAACACCGGGGAGCTGTTTTTT. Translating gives CASSRRGGANTGELFF.

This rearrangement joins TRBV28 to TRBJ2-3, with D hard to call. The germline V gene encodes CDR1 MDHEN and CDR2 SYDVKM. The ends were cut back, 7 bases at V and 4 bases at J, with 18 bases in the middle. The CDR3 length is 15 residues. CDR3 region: CASTHPEPFPDTQYF. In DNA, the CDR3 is TGTGCCAGCACTCACCCGGAACCTTTTCCAGATACGCAGTATTTT.

CDR3 sequence (DNA): TGTGCCAGCAGCCCCTACAGGGAGCAAGAGCAGTACTTC. This gives the protein CASSPYREQEQYF. The chain combines TRBV28 with TRBJ2-7, with D perhaps matching TRBD1 (6 bases). Germline V gives CDR1 MDHEN, CDR2 SYDVKM. The V and J ends lost 6 bases and 7 bases respectively, with 16 bases between them. The CDR3 runs 13 residues.